The rows below give T cell receptor beta chains drawn from one sample of a study of T cells after yellow fever vaccination. TCRdb called the 5' RACE reads again in MiXCR, with one record for every CDR3 protein. The sample consists of approximately 120,000 distinct CDR3 sequences, roughly 15% of them appearing once. Here the sequenced sample was CD8+ T cells sorted from PBMCs, taken 5 days after the yellow fever booster vaccination. These receptors were collected from a man aged 18 to 30 who received the YFV17D yellow fever vaccine. The CDR3 runs from the conserved cysteine through the conserved F or W. The order of the fields is CDR3 protein, CDR3 DNA, J gene, V gene, D gene, clone size. D genes are given only for firm matches. The size field is filled for only some rows; it gives once, few, many or a size class.

CASRETSGGDEQYF	TGTGCCAGCAGGGAGACTAGCGGGGGGGACGAGCAGTACTTC	TRBJ2-7	TRBV2	TRBD2	-
CASSLEAGGTDTQYF	TGTGCCAGCAGCTTAGAAGCGGGGGGCACAGATACGCAGTATTTT	TRBJ2-3	TRBV7-9	TRBD2	-
CASSIVLRGNTEAFF	TGTGCCAGTAGTATAGTCCTGCGGGGGAACACTGAAGCTTTCTTT	TRBJ1-1	TRBV19	-	few
CASSQEAGRAAEAFF	TGCGCCAGCAGCCAAGAAGCGGGCAGGGCCGCTGAAGCTTTCTTT	TRBJ1-1	TRBV4-1	-	-
CASSLDRVYEQYF	TGCGCCAGCAGCCTGGACAGGGTCTACGAGCAGTACTTC	TRBJ2-7	TRBV4-1	TRBD1	-
CASSFGGHYEQYF	TGTGCCAGCAGTTTCGGGGGGCACTACGAGCAGTACTTC	TRBJ2-7	TRBV12-3/TRBV12-4	-	few
CASSSGQGDTEAFF	TGTGCCAGCAGTTCAGGACAGGGAGACACTGAAGCTTTCTTT	TRBJ1-1	TRBV7-6	TRBD1	few
CASRHSHQETQYF	TGTGCCAGCAGGCACTCCCATCAGGAGACCCAGTACTTC	TRBJ2-5	TRBV12-3/TRBV12-4	-	-
CASTSLSSGQFEAFF	TGTGCCAGCACATCACTCTCGTCAGGGCAGTTTGAAGCTTTCTTT	TRBJ1-1	TRBV25-1	-	-
CASSFYPGGRFRGSPLHF	TGTGCCAGCAGTTTCTATCCAGGGGGCAGATTCAGGGGTTCACCCCTCCACTTT	TRBJ1-6	TRBV12-3/TRBV12-4	TRBD1	few
CAISDSLSGANVLTF	TGTGCCATCAGTGACTCTCTAAGTGGGGCCAACGTCCTGACTTTC	TRBJ2-6	TRBV10-3	-	few
CASSLLDSPALSARTETQYF	TGTGCCAGCAGCTTACTGGACAGCCCCGCGTTAAGCGCTCGGACAGAGACCCAGTACTTC	TRBJ2-5	TRBV7-9	-	-
CASCSTSGGPSSYNEQFF	TGTGCCAGTTGCTCGACTAGCGGGGGACCCTCCTCCTACAATGAGCAGTTCTTC	TRBJ2-1	TRBV5-6	TRBD2	-
CASSRLAGVTQETQYF	TGTGCCAGCAGCCGACTAGCGGGGGTCACCCAAGAGACCCAGTACTTC	TRBJ2-5	TRBV7-8	TRBD2	-
CASSIVFGPYNEQFF	TGTGCCAGTAGTATAGTGTTCGGACCCTACAATGAGCAGTTCTTC	TRBJ2-1	TRBV19	-	-
CASSHDWVRRQGASGELFF	TGCGCCAGCAGCCACGACTGGGTCCGCAGGCAGGGGGCATCCGGGGAGCTGTTTTTT	TRBJ2-2	TRBV4-1	TRBD1	-
CATSDASGGASNEQFF	TGTGCCACCAGTGATGCTAGCGGGGGGGCAAGCAATGAGCAGTTCTTC	TRBJ2-1	TRBV24-1	TRBD2	few
CASSLTGTGEAFF	TGCGCCAGCAGCTTGACAGGGACGGGTGAAGCTTTCTTT	TRBJ1-1	TRBV5-1	-	few
CASSLDPSGGANEQFF	TGTGCCAGCAGCTTAGATCCGAGCGGGGGAGCGAATGAGCAGTTCTTC	TRBJ2-1	TRBV7-8	TRBD2	few
CSAREINYEQYF	TGCAGTGCTAGGGAAATAAACTACGAGCAGTACTTC	TRBJ2-7	TRBV20-1	-	-
CASSRTGLAGQETQYF	TGCGCCAGCAGCCGTACCGGACTAGCGGGACAAGAGACCCAGTACTTC	TRBJ2-5	TRBV4-1	TRBD2	-
CASRLRVGETQYF	TGTGCCAGCAGGCTGAGGGTTGGGGAGACCCAGTACTTC	TRBJ2-5	TRBV5-6	-	-
CASSSYRAERNTEAFF	TGTGCCAGCAGCTCCTACAGGGCTGAACGAAACACTGAAGCTTTCTTT	TRBJ1-1	TRBV7-9	-	-
CASSSGTAFYEQYF	TGCGCCAGCAGCTCCGGGACAGCGTTCTACGAGCAGTACTTC	TRBJ2-7	TRBV5-1	TRBD1	-
CSVETPDRGYGYTF	TGCAGCGTTGAAACACCAGACAGGGGGTATGGCTACACCTTC	TRBJ1-2	TRBV29-1	TRBD1	-
CASSLGLNEQYF	TGTGCCAGCAGCCTAGGACTCAACGAGCAGTACTTC	TRBJ2-7	TRBV7-9	-	few
CASSSTGAGELFF	TGTGCCAGCAGCTCGACCGGGGCCGGGGAGCTGTTTTTT	TRBJ2-2	TRBV7-3	-	few
CAWSKGVFYEQYF	TGTGCCTGGAGTAAAGGGGTTTTCTACGAGCAGTACTTC	TRBJ2-7	TRBV30	-	few
CASSQGAGEADTQYF	TGTGCCAGCAGCCAAGGGGCAGGGGAAGCGGATACGCAGTATTTT	TRBJ2-3	TRBV3-1	-	-
CASSQDAYPNEQYF	TGTGCCAGCAGCCAAGATGCCTACCCCAACGAGCAGTACTTC	TRBJ2-7	TRBV3-1	-	-
CASSYRAPNEKLFF	TGTGCCAGCAGCTACCGGGCTCCTAATGAAAAACTGTTTTTT	TRBJ1-4	TRBV7-6	-	few
CASSPGGRQPQHF	TGTGCCAGCAGTCCTGGGGGAAGGCAGCCCCAGCATTTT	TRBJ1-5	TRBV7-9	-	-
CASSYSWGYNEQFF	TGTGCCAGCAGTTACTCGTGGGGATACAATGAGCAGTTCTTC	TRBJ2-1	TRBV6-5	-	-
CASSLGATSTEAFF	TGCGCCAGCAGTCTAGGGGCGACGTCCACTGAAGCTTTCTTT	TRBJ1-1	TRBV10-2	-	-
CASSPPTGFVPEAFF	TGTGCCAGCAGCCCCCCAACAGGGTTCGTGCCTGAAGCTTTCTTT	TRBJ1-1	TRBV9	-	few
CASIPLGTQYF	TGTGCCAGCATCCCGTTGGGGACCCAGTACTTC	TRBJ2-5	TRBV16	-	few
CASSKVGRRGHEQYF	TGTGCCAGCAGCAAAGTGGGTCGAAGGGGCCACGAGCAGTACTTC	TRBJ2-7	TRBV21-1	-	-
CASMRTANTGELFF	TGTGCCAGCATGAGGACAGCCAACACCGGGGAGCTGTTTTTT	TRBJ2-2	TRBV6-5	-	-